These T cell receptor beta chains were read from a single sample in a study of blood T cell repertoires in COVID-19. The table came from immunoSEQ multiplex PCR; TCRdb's copy has only in-frame clones and leaves some out. The data contain about 70,000 clones, roughly 89% of them singletons. The sequencing sample was made of peripheral blood. These TCRs come from a man aged 45-65 years with active COVID-19. Each CDR3 is given with its conserved first and last residue. The D gene is left open where the match is weak. Only part of the rows carry a size: once, few, many, or a class if the clone is expanded.

j_call clone_size v_call d_call cdr3_aa cdr3_nt
TRBJ2-4 NA TRBV3-1/TRBV3-2 NA CASSLKLAKNIQYF TGTGCCAGCAGCCTAAAGCTAGCCAAAAACATTCAGTACTTC
TRBJ1-2 NA TRBV4-1 NA CASSQGGASGYTF TGCGCCAGCAGCCAAGGCGGGGCGAGCGGCTACACCTTC
TRBJ2-5 NA TRBV2 NA CASSEAGGEETQYF TGTGCCAGCAGTGAGGCCGGGGGAGAAGAGACCCAGTACTTC
TRBJ2-3 NA TRBV27 TRBD2 CASSLPLAGGLISTDTQYF TGTGCCAGCAGTTTACCGTTAGCGGGGGGCCTTATAAGCACAGATACGCAGTATTTT
TRBJ1-1 NA TRBV13 NA CASSSRRNTEAFF TGTGCCAGCAGCTCGAGAAGGAACACTGAAGCTTTCTTT
TRBJ2-7 NA TRBV6-5 NA CASRLDSSYEQYF TGTGCCAGCAGGTTAGACAGCTCCTACGAGCAGTACTTC
TRBJ2-2 NA TRBV5-8 TRBD2 CASSSGLAGNTGELFF TGTGCCAGCAGCTCAGGACTAGCGGGGAACACCGGGGAGCTGTTTTTT
TRBJ1-3 NA TRBV6-2/TRBV6-3 NA CASSYSGPDGNTIYF TGTGCCAGCAGTTACTCGGGGCCGGATGGAAACACCATATATTTT
TRBJ2-7 NA TRBV2 TRBD2 CASSEWLAGVLFSYEQYF TGTGCCAGCAGTGAATGGTTAGCGGGGGTATTATTCTCCTACGAGCAGTACTTC
TRBJ2-6 NA TRBV4-1 NA CASSQSCFGANVLTF TGCGCCAGCAGCCAAAGCTGCTTTGGGGCCAACGTCCTGACTTTC
TRBJ2-7 few TRBV5-1 TRBD2 CASSWGLAGVGYEQYF TGCGCCAGCAGCTGGGGACTAGCGGGGGTGGGCTACGAGCAGTACTTC